Listed here are 21 T cell receptor beta chains from one sample, sequenced in a study of immune evolution from preneoplasia to lung adenocarcinoma. Repertoires were generated with immunoSEQ multiplex PCR, while TCRdb's copy carries only in-frame clones and drops some. The sample has tens of thousands of clones; around 79% are singletons. The sample comprised FFPE invasive lung adenocarcinoma tissue. All receptors derive from a person between 55 and 70 years old with lung adenocarcinoma.

This chain links TRBV5-4 with TRBJ2-5; weak D call: TRBD2 (5 bases). The CDR3 covers 13 residues. V lost 3 bases and J lost 4, with 10 bases in between. Germline V lookup: CDR1 SGHNT, CDR2 YYREEE (reference sequence). The CDR3 nucleotides read TGTGCCAGCAGCTCGGATGCGGGAGAGACCCAGTACTTC. This gives the protein CASSSDAGETQYF.

The V gene is TRBV28, the J gene TRBJ2-7; D gene ambiguous. The CDR3 spans 13 residues. V dropped 4 bases and J dropped 3 bases, with 10 bases sitting between them. CDR1 and CDR2 from the germline V gene are MDHEN and SYDVKM. In DNA form, the CDR3 reads TGTGCCAGCAGTTCCCCCCTTGTCTACGAGCAGTACTTC. Translated, it gives CASSSPLVYEQYF.

The rearrangement links TRBV28 to TRBJ2-7, with D perhaps TRBD2 (6 bases). The V end lost 4 bases, the J end lost 7 bases, and 11 bases lay between the germline ends. This CDR3 has 12 amino acids. In germline, CDR1 is MDHEN, CDR2 SYDVKM. CDR3 sequence: CASSSGSWEQYF. The CDR3 bases are TGTGCCAGCAGTTCCGGGAGCTGGGAGCAGTACTTC.

The chain employs TRBV7-8 and TRBJ2-7; the D gene is possibly TRBD1 (5 bases). V lost 1 base to trimming and J lost 7 bases, with 17 bases between them. Germline CDR1 is SGHVS and CDR2 is FQNEAQ. CDR3 length equals 15 residues. CDR3 in amino acids: CASSLGGESPREQYF. The CDR3 bases are TGTGCCAGCAGCTTAGGGGGCGAGAGCCCTAGAGAGCAGTACTTC.

V usage is TRBV28 and J usage is TRBJ2-4; 7 bases are a match to TRBD2. Trimming took 5 bases from V and 8 from J; bases not matched to a gene: 9. Germline CDR1 MDHEN, CDR2 SYDVKM. This CDR3 region has 14 residues. This CDR3 reads CASSGGDSGYIQYF. The CDR3 DNA reads as TGTGCCAGCAGTGGCGGGGATAGCGGGTACATTCAGTACTTC.

This clone appeared a few times. The rearrangement joins TRBV2 to TRBJ2-1, with a weak D call TRBD2 (6 bases). The germline CDR1 and CDR2 sequences are SNHLY and FYNNEI. The CDR3 loop spans 11 amino acids. V lost 6 bases to trimming and J lost 11 bases, with 11 bases between them. In DNA, the CDR3 is TGTGCCAGCAGCGTACTAGCTAAGCAGTTCTTC. Translated: CASSVLAKQFF.

The chain is built from TRBV19 and TRBJ1-1; 9 bases fit TRBD1. V lost 5 bases to trimming and J lost 0 bases; unmatched junction nucleotides: 4. The CDR3 runs to 15 residues. CDR1 is LNHDA and CDR2 is SQIVND in the germline V gene (reference sequence). CDR3 in DNA: TGTGCCAGTAGTCCGAGACAGGGGGTGAACACTGAAGCTTTCTTT. Amino acids: CASSPRQGVNTEAFF.

This chain joins TRBV6-1 and TRBJ2-2; 7 bases match TRBD1. The V segment lost 6 bases and the J segment 4 bases; nucleotides outside the gene matches: 8. This CDR3 region has 15 residues. The V gene's germline CDR1 is MNHNS and CDR2 SASEGT. CDR3 residues: CASSQDRARTGELFF. The CDR3, as DNA: TGTGCCAGCAGCCAAGACAGGGCTCGCACCGGGGAGCTGTTTTTT.

This chain links TRBV7-2 with TRBJ2-1, with D uncertain. V was pared by 1 base and J by 2 bases, with 6 bases between. The CDR3 contains 14 residues. The germline CDR1 and CDR2 sequences are SGHTA and FQGNSA. This CDR3 reads CASSLGAAYNEQFF. CDR3 sequence (DNA): TGTGCCAGCAGCTTAGGGGCAGCCTACAATGAGCAGTTCTTC.

The chain recombines TRBV5-1 with TRBJ2-6; D not resolved. The CDR3 has 15 amino acids. The V and J ends lost 0 bases and 3 bases respectively, with 7 bases between them. Looked up from germline, CDR1 is SGHRS and CDR2 is YFSETQ. The CDR3 spells CASSLGFGGANVLTF. DNA for the CDR3: TGCGCCAGCAGCTTGGGTTTCGGTGGGGCCAACGTCCTGACTTTC.

The gene calls are TRBV28 and TRBJ1-3, with D hard to call. Germline CDR1 MDHEN, CDR2 SYDVKM. Trimming left V 7 bases short and J 7 bases short, with 11 bases between. CDR3 length: 12 amino acids. CDR3 region: CASTPRWNTIYF. CDR3 DNA: TGTGCCAGCACTCCCCGCTGGAACACCATATATTTT.

The chain couples TRBV4-1 to TRBJ2-5, with TRBD1 matching over 11 bases. CDR3 size: 15 residues. Per germline, CDR1 MGHRA and CDR2 YSYEKL. Trimming removed 4 bases from V and 2 bases from J; junction bases left unmatched: 3. Here the CDR3 reads CASSRGTGGQETQYF. The CDR3 region has the DNA TGCGCCAGCAGCCGAGGGACAGGGGGACAAGAGACCCAGTACTTC.

V and J are TRBV19 and TRBJ2-7; TRBD2 agrees at 8 bases. Losses at the gene ends were 6 bases for V and 2 bases for J; bases not matched to a gene: 12. The length of the CDR3 is 16 residues. Germline CDR1 and CDR2: LNHDA and SQIVND (reference sequence). CDR3 in DNA: TGTGCCAGTAGCCCCTCACGTCGGGGGGGTGCCTACGAGCAGTACTTC. This gives the protein CASSPSRRGGAYEQYF.

The rearrangement uses TRBV30 and TRBJ1-3, with 7 bases aligning to TRBD1. Germline V gene lookup returns CDR1 GTSNPN and CDR2 SVGIG (reference sequence). The CDR3 has 15 residues. V trimming: 5 bases; J trimming: 3 bases; junction bases outside the gene matches: 10. The CDR3 DNA follows: TGTGCCTGGGGCGGTTGGGACAGCCGTGGAAACACCATATATTTT. It encodes CAWGGWDSRGNTIYF.

V and J are TRBV5-1 and TRBJ2-3; 10 bases match TRBD2. CDR3 length: 16 residues. Germline V CDR1 and CDR2: SGHRS, YFSETQ. The J segment lost 6 bases and the V segment lost 5 bases, leaving 12 bases of the junction unmatched. The CDR3 bases are TGCGCCAGCAGGGCCGTGGCTAGCGGGAGACCGGATACGCAGTATTTT. Protein product: CASRAVASGRPDTQYF.

The chain couples TRBV10-1 to TRBJ1-1; 7 bases line up with TRBD1. The V and J ends lost 0 bases and 8 bases, in that order; junction bases with no gene match: 9. The CDR3 has 15 residues. Germline V CDR1 and CDR2: WNHNN, SYGVQD (reference sequence). This CDR3 is CASSESPAQGLEAFF. The CDR3 DNA reads as TGCGCCAGCAGTGAGTCTCCGGCACAGGGGCTGGAAGCTTTCTTT.

The chain recombines TRBV7-2 with TRBJ2-5; 7 bases are shared with TRBD2. The V segment lost 2 bases and the J segment 4 bases; nucleotides outside the gene matches: 10. This CDR3 is built from 16 residues. The germline V gene encodes CDR1 SGHTA and CDR2 FQGNSA. CDR3 nucleotides: TGTGCCAGCAGCTTAAACTATGGGGGGGGTGCAGAGACCCAGTACTTC. Protein: CASSLNYGGGAETQYF. Supplemented by reference TRBV7-2 and TRBJ2-5, the full variable domain reads GAGVSQSPSNKVTEKGKDVELRCDPISGHTALYWYRQSLGQGLEFLIYFQGNSAPDKSGLPSDRFSAERTGGSVSTLTIQRTQQEDSAVYLCASSLNYGGGAETQYFGPGTRLLVL.

This sequence joins TRBV20-1 and TRBJ1-1; no clear D. Germline V CDR1 and CDR2: DFQATT, SNEGSKA (reference sequence). V lost 3 bases and J lost 3, with 5 bases in between. There are 11 residues in the CDR3. CDR3 nucleotides: TGCAGTGCTAGTCCGTACACTGAAGCTTTCTTT. Translated: CSASPYTEAFF.

The chain links TRBV30 to TRBJ2-1; TRBD1 aligns across 9 bases. The CDR3 contains 14 residues. V was pared by 5 bases and J by 4 bases, with 6 bases of the junction left unmatched. The germline V gene has CDR1 GTSNPN and CDR2 SVGIG (reference sequence). CDR3 DNA sequence: TGTGCCTGGGAGGGACAGGGCCTTTACAATGAGCAGTTCTTC. Translation gives CAWEGQGLYNEQFF.

This sequence joins TRBV10-1 and TRBJ1-1, with D maybe TRBD1 (6 bases). Trimming stripped 5 bases from V and 6 bases from J, with 16 bases between. This CDR3 comprises 14 residues. Germline loops: CDR1 WNHNN, CDR2 SYGVQD (reference sequence). The CDR3, as DNA: TGCGCCAGCAGTCGACAGGCCGGTTCCCCTGAAGCTTTCTTT. The encoded protein is CASSRQAGSPEAFF.

This sequence joins TRBV11-2 and TRBJ2-3, with TRBD1 as a possible D gene (6 bases). The CDR3 loop spans 15 amino acids. The V end lost 4 bases, the J end lost 8 bases, and 19 bases lay between the germline ends. Germline CDR1 is SGHAT and CDR2 is FQNNGV. CDR3 sequence: CASSWGRGSVFTQYF. The CDR3 DNA reads TGTGCCAGCAGCTGGGGGCGCGGGTCCGTCTTTACGCAGTATTTT.